What follows are 32 T cell receptor beta chains derived from one specimen sequenced in a study of graft-versus-host responses after intestinal transplantation. Some clones are missing from TCRdb's copy, which holds only in-frame ones; the method was immunoSEQ multiplex PCR. In the table there are fewer than 90,000 clones, around 93% of which are singletons. No antigen has been identified for these receptors. Sequencing was performed on unstimulated CD4+ T cells sorted from spleen or lymph node cells, taken before transplant. Source of these receptors: a human donor who was the organ donor for an intestinal transplant.

The chain combines TRBV2 with TRBJ1-6, with D hard to call. The CDR3 is 15 amino acids. From germline, CDR1 is SNHLY and CDR2 FYNNEI. Trimming pared 4 bases from V and 7 bases from J, leaving 14 bases between. CDR3 sequence: CASSGARVRNSPLHF. As DNA, the CDR3 is TGTGCCAGCAGTGGGGCGCGGGTTAGGAATTCACCCCTCCACTTT.

The chain employs TRBV19 and TRBJ2-1, with D unresolved. Germline lookup yields CDR1 LNHDA and CDR2 SQIVND (reference sequence). The CDR3 contains 15 residues. V was cut by 5 bases and J by 2 bases, with 13 bases left in between. This CDR3 is CASSQDGLPYNEQFF. CDR3 in DNA: TGTGCCAGTAGTCAAGACGGCCTCCCCTACAATGAGCAGTTCTTC.

This clone appeared a few times. The identical CDR3 is also encoded by other nucleotide sequences in the sample. This chain uses TRBV5-6 with TRBJ1-2, with 8 bases identical to TRBD1. The CDR3 length is 15 residues. The ends lost 3 bases at V and 8 bases at J; junction bases unmatched: 12. The germline CDR1 and CDR2 sequences are SGHDT and YYEEEE. The CDR3, as DNA: TGTGCCAGCAGCTCCGTACGAACAGGGGGGAGGGGCTACACCTTC. Protein product: CASSSVRTGGRGYTF.

Comments on this clone: Sequence at one end of the junction differs from germline and may be a read error. V usage is TRBV7-9 and J usage is TRBJ2-5; perhaps TRBD2 as D (5 bases). The assigned J gene may be wrong: the sequence end matches TRBJ2-7 better. The CDR3 has 12 amino acids. Germline CDR1 and CDR2: SEHNR and FQNEAQ (reference sequence). CDR3 protein: CASSPGDYEQYF. In nucleotides, the CDR3 is TGTGCTAGCAGCCCCGGGGACTACGAGCAGTACTTC.

This clone was detected once. The rearrangement joins TRBV19 to TRBJ2-7; TRBD2 is a possible D gene (5 bases). The CDR3 totals 13 residues. Germline V gene lookup returns CDR1 LNHDA and CDR2 SQIVND (reference sequence). The germline V and J ends were trimmed by 5 bases and 3 bases, with 11 bases remaining between them. CDR3 DNA sequence: TGTGCCAGTAGTTTAGGGAGAGGCTACGAGCAGTACTTC. This codes for CASSLGRGYEQYF. The full variable domain, in which reference TRBV19 and TRBJ2-7 provide the parts outside the CDR3, is DGGITQSPKYLFRKEGQNVTLSCEQNLNHDAMYWYRQDPGQGLRLIYYSQIVNDFQKGDIAEGYSVSREKKESFPLTVTSAQKNPTAFYLCASSLGRGYEQYFGPGTRLTVT.

The J gene is TRBJ1-2, the V gene TRBV6-1; D is unresolved. Germline CDR1 reads MNHNS; CDR2 reads SASEGT. The germline V and J ends were trimmed by 8 bases and 7 bases, with 8 bases remaining between them. CDR3 length: 10 residues. The CDR3: CASSVSGYTF. DNA for the CDR3: TGTGCCAGCTCAGTGAGTGGCTACACCTTC.

V gene TRBV6-5 combines with J gene TRBJ2-7; D might be TRBD1 (5 bases). This CDR3 comprises 14 residues. In germline, CDR1 is MNHEY, CDR2 SVGAGI. V gave up 2 bases and J gave up 3 bases, with 11 bases separating them. CDR3 in amino acids: CASSYQQEFYEQYF. In DNA form, the CDR3 reads TGTGCCAGCAGTTACCAACAGGAGTTCTACGAGCAGTACTTC.

This clone was observed a handful of times. The chain links TRBV28 to TRBJ1-5; D gene uncertain. V was clipped by 3 bases and J by 2 bases, with 14 bases between them. CDR1 is MDHEN, CDR2 SYDVKM, per germline. The CDR3 runs to 16 residues. The CDR3 DNA follows: TGTGCCAGCAGTTTTCGGTATGTCGGGGGCAATCAGCCCCAGCATTTT. This gives the protein CASSFRYVGGNQPQHF.

Of note for this clone: The sample contains more than one DNA sequence encoding this CDR3. The chain employs TRBV5-4 and TRBJ2-1, with 12 nucleotides matching TRBD2. Trimming took 5 bases from V and 2 from J; bases not matched to a gene: 5. The CDR3 covers 16 residues. Germline V gene lookup returns CDR1 SGHNT and CDR2 YYREEE (reference sequence). The CDR3 coding sequence is TGTGCCAGCAGTCTTTCTAGCGGGGGGGCCTACAATGAGCAGTTCTTC. Protein product: CASSLSSGGAYNEQFF.

This clone appeared a single time. CDR3 amino acids: CASSSGQAATNEKLFF. CDR3 in DNA: TGCGCCAGCAGCTCGGGACAGGCTGCAACTAATGAAAAACTGTTTTTT. The chain has TRBV5-1 and TRBJ1-4, with TRBD1 matching over 8 bases. This CDR3 has 16 amino acids. The J segment lost 0 bases and the V segment lost 3 bases, leaving 4 bases of the junction unmatched. Germline-derived CDR1 and CDR2 are SGHRS and YFSETQ.

This clone has a single count. The rearrangement uses TRBV5-1 and TRBJ1-5; the match to TRBD1 covers 7 bases. Germline trimming cut 0 bases from V and 7 bases from J; bases unmatched to any gene: 1. CDR3 length: 13 residues. Germline V gene sequence: CDR1 SGHRS, CDR2 YFSETQ. In DNA, the CDR3 is TGCGCCAGCAGCTTGGCCAGGGGGCAGCCCCAGCATTTT. Translated: CASSLARGQPQHF.

As for this clone: The junction departs from germline at one end; a sequencing error may be responsible. The CDR3 DNA follows: TGTGCCGGCAGCTTCCCGGTAGGGGACAGGGAAGCTTTCTTT. Protein product: CAGSFPVGDREAFF. The chain carries TRBV7-9 and TRBJ1-1; 8 positions agree with TRBD1. The CDR3 is 14 amino acids. Germline lookup yields CDR1 SEHNR and CDR2 FQNEAQ (reference sequence).

The chain joins TRBV9 to TRBJ1-1; D gene uncertain. Trimming pared 2 bases from V and 2 bases from J, leaving 13 bases between. Germline CDR1 SGDLS, CDR2 YYNGEE. CDR3 length: 15 amino acids. CDR3 coding DNA: TGTGCCAGCAGCGTGATGAATGGGAAAAACACTGAAGCTTTCTTT. Amino acid sequence: CASSVMNGKNTEAFF.

This chain joins TRBV28 and TRBJ1-2; D gene unclear. CDR3 length equals 13 residues. From germline, CDR1 is MDHEN and CDR2 SYDVKM. The V end lost 3 bases, the J end lost 2 bases, and 7 bases lay between the germline ends. The CDR3 spells CASSLGSNYGYTF. CDR3 nucleotide sequence: TGTGCCAGCAGTTTGGGCAGCAACTATGGCTACACCTTC.

This clone occurred a few times. The V gene is TRBV11-1, the J gene TRBJ2-1, with a tentative D call TRBD1 (5 bases). The CDR3 loop spans 15 amino acids. Germline V CDR1 and CDR2: SGHAT, FQDESV (reference sequence). V dropped 7 bases and J dropped 3 bases, with 16 bases sitting between them. In nucleotides, the CDR3 is TGTGCCAGCACCCCTGCAGGGTTATTCTACAATGAGCAGTTCTTC. Translated: CASTPAGLFYNEQFF.

V usage is TRBV27 and J usage is TRBJ1-4; 11 nucleotides line up with TRBD1. Trimming removed 4 bases from V and 7 bases from J; junction bases left unmatched: 8. Germline V gives CDR1 MNHEY, CDR2 SMNVEV (reference sequence). The CDR3 is 16 residues long. CDR3 residues: CASSSRTGGGGEKLFF. The DNA of the CDR3 is TGTGCCAGCAGTTCCCGGACAGGGGGCGGTGGTGAAAAACTGTTTTTT.

CDR3 in DNA: TGCGCCAGCAGCTCCAAGACAGGGGCCAGTACGGGAGAGACCCAGTACTTC. Its protein product is CASSSKTGASTGETQYF. The V call is TRBV5-1, the J call TRBJ2-5; 8 bases fit TRBD1. Germline V gene lookup returns CDR1 SGHRS and CDR2 YFSETQ. The CDR3 loop spans 17 amino acids. After removal of 3 bases from V and 4 bases from J, the junction contained 14 bases not matched to a gene.

The J gene is TRBJ1-4, the V gene TRBV27; 10 bases align to TRBD1. With V trimmed by 6 bases and J by 0 bases, 4 bases remained unmatched. CDR1 is MNHEY, CDR2 SMNVEV, per germline (reference sequence). The CDR3 has 16 residues. The CDR3 DNA sequence: TGTGCCAGCAGATCGGACAGGGGGGCAACTAATGAAAAACTGTTTTTT. Protein: CASRSDRGATNEKLFF.

This sequence joins TRBV25-1 and TRBJ1-2; D gene ambiguous. In germline, CDR1 is MGHDK, CDR2 SYGVNS. V was trimmed by 4 bases and J by 4 bases, leaving 7 bases between them. The CDR3 is 12 amino acids. CDR3 protein: CASSGHSYGYTF. In DNA, the CDR3 is TGTGCCAGCAGTGGACACAGCTATGGCTACACCTTC.

This chain connects TRBV11-3 to TRBJ1-3; 7 bases are a match to TRBD1. Germline CDR1 is SGHNT and CDR2 is YENEEA. The CDR3 length is 16 residues. The V segment lost 5 bases and the J segment 0 bases; nucleotides outside the gene matches: 7. As DNA, the CDR3 is TGTGCCAGCAGCACGCGACAGGGAATCTCTGGAAACACCATATATTTT. This sequence encodes CASSTRQGISGNTIYF.

This chain uses TRBV7-3 with TRBJ1-1, with a weak D call TRBD1 (5 bases). V was shortened by 5 bases and J by 1 base, with 8 bases between the two germline ends. The V gene's germline CDR1 is SGHTA and CDR2 FQGTGA. There are 13 residues in the CDR3. The CDR3 DNA follows: TGTGCCAGCAGCCACGACAGGAACACTGAAGCTTTCTTT. Translated: CASSHDRNTEAFF.

J is TRBJ1-2 and V is TRBV7-2, with TRBD1 identical over 7 bases. V lost 2 bases, J lost 7 bases, and 7 bases stayed unmatched. The germline V gene encodes CDR1 SGHTA and CDR2 FQGNSA. The CDR3 contains 14 residues. Written as DNA, the CDR3 is TGTGCCAGCAGCTTACCCGGGACAGCAGGTGGCTACACCTTC. Encoded protein: CASSLPGTAGGYTF.

CDR3 amino acids: CASSQDWGPDRTQYF. CDR3 nucleotides: TGTGCCAGCAGCCAAGACTGGGGACCCGATAGGACCCAGTACTTC. The chain links TRBV4-2 to TRBJ2-5, with D possibly being TRBD1 or TRBD2 (5 bases each). The V and J ends lost 0 bases and 7 bases respectively, with 15 bases between them. CDR1 is LGHNA, CDR2 YNFKEQ, per germline. This CDR3 comprises 15 residues.

The chain recombines TRBV5-1 with TRBJ2-5; the match to TRBD2 covers 8 bases. Germline assignment: CDR1 SGHRS and CDR2 YFSETQ. This CDR3 comprises 15 residues. With V trimmed by 1 base and J by 4 bases, 6 bases remained unmatched. CDR3 in amino acids: CASSLSAGGGETQYF. DNA of the CDR3: TGCGCCAGCAGCTTGTCCGCGGGGGGAGGAGAGACCCAGTACTTC.

This chain uses TRBV27 with TRBJ2-5; 7 bases match TRBD1. Germline lookup yields CDR1 MNHEY and CDR2 SMNVEV (reference sequence). This CDR3 is 12 amino acids long. V lost 6 bases to trimming and J lost 4 bases; unmatched junction nucleotides: 2. The CDR3 sequence: CASRDRSETQYF. The CDR3 DNA reads TGTGCCAGCAGGGACAGGTCAGAGACCCAGTACTTC.

The sample holds a few counts of this clone. This chain links TRBV4-3 with TRBJ2-7; 9 positions match TRBD2. J lost 2 bases, V lost 0 bases, and 2 bases had no gene match. This CDR3 is 15 amino acids long. Germline V gene sequence: CDR1 LGHNA, CDR2 YSLEER. Here the CDR3 reads CASSQERGGAYEQYF. The CDR3, as DNA: TGCGCCAGCAGCCAAGAGCGGGGGGGGGCCTACGAGCAGTACTTC.

The gene calls are TRBV7-9 and TRBJ1-1, with no clear D. The CDR3 is 15 amino acids. Trimming took 5 bases from V and 0 from J, leaving 13 bases between them. From germline, CDR1 is SEHNR and CDR2 FQNEAQ (reference sequence). CDR3 amino acids: CASSPRPNLNTEAFF. DNA for the CDR3: TGTGCCAGCAGCCCGCGACCGAATCTGAACACTGAAGCTTTCTTT.

The chain joins TRBV5-8 to TRBJ2-7; no clear D. Trimming stripped 4 bases from V and 3 bases from J, with 11 bases between. The CDR3 spans 13 residues. CDR1 SGHTS and CDR2 YDEGEE come from the germline V gene. The CDR3 loop is CASSTGLSYEQYF. The CDR3 DNA is TGTGCCAGCAGCACGGGTCTAAGCTACGAGCAGTACTTC.

The genes are TRBV7-5 and TRBJ1-6; the table's D call, TRBD1, has no DNA check behind it. TRBV7-5 is annotated as a pseudogene. There are 20 residues in the CDR3. CDR3: CVRSLVPSDRAAQLDSPLHF. Written as DNA, the CDR3 is TGTGTCAGAAGCTTAGTGCCTTCGGACAGGGCGGCTCAGCTCGATTCACCCCTCCACTTT.

The J gene is TRBJ1-5, the V gene TRBV2; a weak D match, TRBD1 (5 bases). The germline CDR1 and CDR2 sequences are SNHLY and FYNNEI. The V and J ends lost 3 bases and 5 bases respectively, with 20 bases between them. This CDR3 region has 17 residues. The CDR3 is CASSDSVLRREDQPQHF. The CDR3 bases are TGTGCCAGCAGTGATTCTGTCCTTCGCAGGGAAGATCAGCCCCAGCATTTT.

The chain has TRBV19 and TRBJ2-1, with 7 positions matching TRBD2. V was clipped by 9 bases and J by 7 bases; unmatched bases: 18. There are 16 residues in the CDR3. Per germline, CDR1 LNHDA and CDR2 SQIVND (reference sequence). The CDR3 loop is CASRKQASGAWNEQFF. The CDR3 DNA reads TGTGCCAGCCGTAAACAGGCTAGCGGCGCTTGGAATGAGCAGTTCTTC. Based on the CDR3 plus reference TRBV19 and TRBJ2-1, the full variable domain is DGGITQSPKYLFRKEGQNVTLSCEQNLNHDAMYWYRQDPGQGLRLIYYSQIVNDFQKGDIAEGYSVSREKKESFPLTVTSAQKNPTAFYLCASRKQASGAWNEQFFGPGTRLTVL.

The rearrangement uses TRBV27 and TRBJ2-5; D ambiguous. Trimming cost V 6 bases and J 1 base, with 9 bases left between them. From germline, CDR1 is MNHEY and CDR2 SMNVEV (reference sequence). This CDR3 comprises 13 residues. CDR3: CASSRAGQETQYF. The CDR3 DNA follows: TGTGCCAGCAGCCGGGCAGGCCAAGAGACCCAGTACTTC.